This T cell receptor beta chain was retrieved from a study of T cells in localized non-small cell lung cancer (dated by TCRdb to about 2020). With respect to the entire study: The study analyzed T cell repertoires of under 250 early-stage NSCLC patients, comparing tumors and uninvolved tumor-adjacent lungs. Of the NSCLC patients, roughly 130 were male and about 97 were female, and the mean age was approximately 69 years. The cohort was made up of fewer than 250 treatment-naive NSCLC patients whose localized lung tumors had been resected.

At diagnosis, peripheral blood, uninvolved tumor-adjacent lung and tumor were collected and stored as a combination of fresh-frozen and FFPE material. Blood samples were analyzed as peripheral blood mononuclear cells for TCR repertoire profiling. TCR beta CDR3 regions were sequenced from DNA using the immunoSEQ Assay. Per the authors' processing: T cell density was computed as TCR beta template counts normalized to usable DNA estimated by amplifying housekeeping genes. Using the preseqR package, richness was estimated by extrapolating to 120,000 templates for tissue samples and 400,000 templates for PBMC samples. Clonality was calculated as one minus Pielou's evenness. Differential abundance testing on productive amino-acid clonotypes, with a minimum total count of 5 and an alpha of 0.1, was used to identify tissue-enriched TCRs. Repertoire overlap between compartments was quantified with the Jaccard Index and Morisita Overlap Index. GLIPH grouped TCR beta CDR3s together with public tetramer-defined viral CDR3s, and a viral motif had to include at least three viral sequences and show V-gene enrichment. Here the immuneACCESS table is served through TCRdb, limited to in-frame sequences with V and J called. Missing clones are a known gap in these copies; in checked studies unresolved V genes cover under half, and the rest lacks a known reason. V, J and clone size are those of that table, while D and trimming were read from the DNA. The sample records around 79,000 clones, 80% of which are singletons. 15% to 20% of the sample belongs to the ten largest clones.

This clone has only one observation. Its binding antigen is unknown. No clone much larger than this one lies a single base away; base qualities are absent. CDR1 and CDR2 are read off the germline V gene as SGHRS and YFSETQ. The CDR3 starts with the cysteine, ends with the phenylalanine, and has 16 residues. CDR3 DNA is the only sequence kept; it has 48 bases, read in frame from the first base. V sheds 0 bases and J sheds 3 bases, leaving 16 bases between their ends. Beyond this particular receptor, the publication reports: Because of the exploratory design, TCR variables were selected using unadjusted p-values without false-discovery rate correction. Uninvolved tumor-adjacent lung showed the highest T cell clonality, higher than tumor, which suggests more focused antigenic responses in the uninvolved tumor-adjacent lung. Because multi-region tumor sequencing was not done, intratumor heterogeneity could not be ruled out. Longer overall survival was associated with higher blood T cell density, whereas shorter survival was associated with higher adjacent-lung clonality. Of the top 100 tumor clones, a median of roughly 56 were detected in paired uninvolved adjacent lung; approximately 28 were also among that lung's top 100.

The chain is made from TRBV5-1 and TRBJ2-7; possibly the D gene is TRBD1, per 5 matching bases. The sample consisted of PBMCs, taken before any cancer treatment. This receptor was taken from a man between 40 and 69 years old with stage II squamous cell lung carcinoma. In nucleotides, the sequence is TGCGCCAGCAGCTTGGGCCCAGGGTCGAGGAGCTACGAGCAGTACTTC. This yields the protein CASSLGPGSRSYEQYF.